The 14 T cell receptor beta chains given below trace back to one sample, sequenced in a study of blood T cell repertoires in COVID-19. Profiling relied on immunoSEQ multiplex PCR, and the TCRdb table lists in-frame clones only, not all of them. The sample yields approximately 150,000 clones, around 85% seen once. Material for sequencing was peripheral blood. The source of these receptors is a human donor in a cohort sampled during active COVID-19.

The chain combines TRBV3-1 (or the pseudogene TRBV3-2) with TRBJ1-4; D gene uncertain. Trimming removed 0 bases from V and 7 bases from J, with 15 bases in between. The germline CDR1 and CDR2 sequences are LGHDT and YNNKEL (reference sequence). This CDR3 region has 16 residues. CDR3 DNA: TGTGCCAGCAGCCAAGAGGTAGCAAGGTGGAGTGAAAAACTGTTTTTT. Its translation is CASSQEVARWSEKLFF.

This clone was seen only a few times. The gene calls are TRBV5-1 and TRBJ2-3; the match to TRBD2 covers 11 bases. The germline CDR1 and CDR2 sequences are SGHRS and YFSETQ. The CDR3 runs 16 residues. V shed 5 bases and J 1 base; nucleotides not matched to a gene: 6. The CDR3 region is CASRASLAGGTDTQYF. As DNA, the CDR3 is TGCGCCAGCAGAGCCTCACTAGCGGGGGGCACAGATACGCAGTATTTT.

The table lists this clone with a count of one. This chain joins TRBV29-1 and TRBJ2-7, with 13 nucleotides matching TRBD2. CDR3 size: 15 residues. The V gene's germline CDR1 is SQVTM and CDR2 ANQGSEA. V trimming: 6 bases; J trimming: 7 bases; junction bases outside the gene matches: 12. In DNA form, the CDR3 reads TGCAGCGTCCTTAGACTAGCGGGGGGAAAGGGAGAGCAGTACTTC. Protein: CSVLRLAGGKGEQYF.

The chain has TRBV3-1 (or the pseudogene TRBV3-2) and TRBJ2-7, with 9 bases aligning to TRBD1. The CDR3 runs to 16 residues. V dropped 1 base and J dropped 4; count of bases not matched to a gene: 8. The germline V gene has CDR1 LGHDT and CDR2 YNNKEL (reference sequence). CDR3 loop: CASSQGAGTGSYEQYF. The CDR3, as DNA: TGTGCCAGCAGCCAAGGCGCCGGGACAGGGTCATACGAGCAGTACTTC.

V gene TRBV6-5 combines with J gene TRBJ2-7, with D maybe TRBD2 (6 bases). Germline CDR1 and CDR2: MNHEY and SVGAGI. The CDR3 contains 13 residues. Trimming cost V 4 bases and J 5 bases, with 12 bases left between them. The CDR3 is CASSSGSLNEQYF. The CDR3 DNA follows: TGTGCCAGCAGTTCCGGGAGCCTCAACGAGCAGTACTTC.

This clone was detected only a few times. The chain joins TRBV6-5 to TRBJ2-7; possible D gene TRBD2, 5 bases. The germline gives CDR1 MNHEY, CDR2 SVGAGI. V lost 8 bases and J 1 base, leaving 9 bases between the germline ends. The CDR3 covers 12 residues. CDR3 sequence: CASREGSYEQYF. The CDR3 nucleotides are TGTGCCAGCCGAGAGGGTTCCTACGAGCAGTACTTC.

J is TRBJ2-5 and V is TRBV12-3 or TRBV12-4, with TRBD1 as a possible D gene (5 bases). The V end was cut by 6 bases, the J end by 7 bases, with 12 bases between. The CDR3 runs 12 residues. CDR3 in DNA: TGTGCCAGCAGCCCAGATAGGGGGACCCAGTACTTC. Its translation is CASSPDRGTQYF.

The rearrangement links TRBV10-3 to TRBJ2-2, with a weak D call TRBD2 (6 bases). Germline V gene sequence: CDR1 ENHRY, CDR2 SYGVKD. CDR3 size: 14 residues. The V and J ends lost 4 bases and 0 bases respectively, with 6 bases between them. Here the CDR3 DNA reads TGTGCCATCAGTGGGGAGGCGAACACCGGGGAGCTGTTTTTT. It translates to CAISGEANTGELFF.

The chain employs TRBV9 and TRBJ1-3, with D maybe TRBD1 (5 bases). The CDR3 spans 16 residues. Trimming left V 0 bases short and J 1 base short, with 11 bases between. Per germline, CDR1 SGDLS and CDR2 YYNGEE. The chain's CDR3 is CASSVDQGSSGNTIYF. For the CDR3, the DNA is TGTGCCAGCAGCGTAGATCAGGGTTCTTCTGGAAACACCATATATTTT.

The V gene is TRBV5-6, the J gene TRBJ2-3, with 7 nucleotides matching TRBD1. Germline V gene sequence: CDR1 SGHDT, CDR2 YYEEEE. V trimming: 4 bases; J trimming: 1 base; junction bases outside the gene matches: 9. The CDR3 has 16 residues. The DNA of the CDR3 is TGTGCCAGCAGCCTCGGGACAGACTGGGGCACAGATACGCAGTATTTT. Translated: CASSLGTDWGTDTQYF.

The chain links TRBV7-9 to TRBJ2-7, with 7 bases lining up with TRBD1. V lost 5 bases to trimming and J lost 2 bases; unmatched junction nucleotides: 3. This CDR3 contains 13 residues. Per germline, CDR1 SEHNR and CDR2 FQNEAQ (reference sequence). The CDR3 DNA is TGTGCCAGCAGCATGACAGGGCCCTACGAGCAGTACTTC. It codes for CASSMTGPYEQYF.

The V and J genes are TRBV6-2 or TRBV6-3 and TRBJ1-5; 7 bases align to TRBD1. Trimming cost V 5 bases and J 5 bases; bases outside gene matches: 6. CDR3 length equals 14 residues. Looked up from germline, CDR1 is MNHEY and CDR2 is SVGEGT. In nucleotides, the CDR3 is TGTGCCAGCAGTGAGGGACAGACCCATCAGCCCCAGCATTTT. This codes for CASSEGQTHQPQHF.

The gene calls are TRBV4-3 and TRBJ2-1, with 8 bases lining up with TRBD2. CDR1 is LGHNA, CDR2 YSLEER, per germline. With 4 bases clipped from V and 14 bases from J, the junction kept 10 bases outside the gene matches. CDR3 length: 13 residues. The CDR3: CASSRPIAGWKFF. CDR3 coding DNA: TGCGCCAGCAGCCGCCCGATAGCGGGGTGGAAGTTCTTC.

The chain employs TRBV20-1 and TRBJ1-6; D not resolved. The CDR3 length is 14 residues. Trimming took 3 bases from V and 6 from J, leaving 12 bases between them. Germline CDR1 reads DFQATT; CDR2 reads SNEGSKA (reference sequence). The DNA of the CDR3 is TGCAGTGCTAGTGATGCGTTTGGTAATTCACCCCTCCACTTT. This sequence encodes CSASDAFGNSPLHF.